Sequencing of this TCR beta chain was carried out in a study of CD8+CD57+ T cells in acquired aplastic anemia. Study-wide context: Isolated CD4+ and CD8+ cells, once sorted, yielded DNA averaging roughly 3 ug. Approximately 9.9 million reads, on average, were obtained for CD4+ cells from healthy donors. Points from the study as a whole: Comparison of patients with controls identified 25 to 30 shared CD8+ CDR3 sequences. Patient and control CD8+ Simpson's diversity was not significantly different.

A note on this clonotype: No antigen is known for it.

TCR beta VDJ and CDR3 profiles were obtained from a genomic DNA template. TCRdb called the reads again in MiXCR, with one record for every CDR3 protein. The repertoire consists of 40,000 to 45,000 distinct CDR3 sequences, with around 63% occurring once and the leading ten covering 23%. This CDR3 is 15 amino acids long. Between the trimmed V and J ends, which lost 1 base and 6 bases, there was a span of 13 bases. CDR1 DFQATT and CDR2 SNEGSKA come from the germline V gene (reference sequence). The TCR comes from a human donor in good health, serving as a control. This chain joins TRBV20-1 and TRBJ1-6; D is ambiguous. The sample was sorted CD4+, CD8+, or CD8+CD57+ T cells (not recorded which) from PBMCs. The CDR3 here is CSARAEERSNSPLHF. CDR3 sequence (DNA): TGCAGTGCTAGAGCGGAGGAAAGGAGTAATTCACCCCTCCACTTT.